The 20 T cell receptor beta chains below come from one sample, sequenced in a study of chemoradiotherapy in HPV16-positive cancers. Sequencing was performed with immunoSEQ multiplex PCR; in TCRdb, only in-frame clones are kept and a portion is missing. Of about 68,000 clones in the sample, around nine tenths were seen once. The sequences come from blood, collected from a patient who underwent chemoradiotherapy. These receptor sequences come from a human donor with HPV-associated anogenital cancer.

The J gene is TRBJ1-4, the V gene TRBV6-4; a possible D gene is TRBD1 (6 bases). The CDR3 covers 16 residues. Trimming cost V 10 bases and J 8 bases, with 26 bases left between them. Germline CDR1 reads MRHNA; CDR2 reads SNTAGT. The CDR3 nucleotides are TGTGCCACTCACAGGGCAGGCCCCCCGCAGGTAGAAAAACTGTTTTTT. Translated: CATHRAGPPQVEKLFF.

For this clone: The same CDR3 can be traced to other DNA sequences in this sample. The V call is TRBV10-3, the J call TRBJ2-1, with TRBD2 as a possible D gene (6 bases). Trimming left V 6 bases short and J 8 bases short, with 20 bases between. Looked up from germline, CDR1 is ENHRY and CDR2 is SYGVKD. The CDR3 contains 15 residues. The CDR3 sequence: CAIRPAGGPSDEQFF. The CDR3 coding sequence is TGTGCCATCAGGCCAGCAGGAGGGCCGAGCGATGAGCAGTTCTTC.

The chain combines TRBV18 with TRBJ1-2; D might be TRBD1 (5 bases). The CDR3 is made up of 14 amino acids. Germline V lookup: CDR1 KGHSH, CDR2 LQKENI. Trimming pared 3 bases from V and 4 bases from J, leaving 12 bases between. DNA for the CDR3: TGTGCCAGCTCACCGGGGAGGGACGGCTATGGCTACACCTTC. Translated, it gives CASSPGRDGYGYTF.

The rearrangement uses TRBV7-2 and TRBJ2-1; TRBD2 agrees at 10 bases. V was pared by 4 bases and J by 7 bases, with 7 bases of the junction left unmatched. This CDR3 comprises 15 residues. Germline V gene data show CDR1 as SGHTA and CDR2 as FQGNSA. DNA for the CDR3: TGTGCCAGCAGCTATTCTAGCGGGAGCAGGAATGAGCAGTTCTTC. Its protein is CASSYSSGSRNEQFF.

The chain employs TRBV6-1 and TRBJ1-2, with 8 bases aligning to TRBD1. The J segment lost 3 bases and the V segment lost 6 bases, leaving 3 bases of the junction unmatched. In germline, CDR1 is MNHNS, CDR2 SASEGT. CDR3 size: 13 residues. The CDR3 here is CASRGQVYYGYTF. As DNA, the CDR3 is TGTGCCAGCAGGGGACAGGTTTACTATGGCTACACCTTC.

This clone appeared a single time. The V gene is TRBV6-6, the J gene TRBJ1-6; the D is unclear. The CDR3 loop spans 12 amino acids. Trimming cost V 7 bases and J 9 bases, with 10 bases left between them. In germline, CDR1 is MNHNY, CDR2 SVGAGI (reference sequence). DNA of the CDR3: TGTGCCAGCACCACACCAGGTTCACCCCTCCACTTT. Its translation: CASTTPGSPLHF.

V gene TRBV11-3 combines with J gene TRBJ1-5, with a tentative D call TRBD1 (5 bases). Germline CDR1 SGHNT, CDR2 YENEEA. This CDR3 is 16 amino acids long. V lost 7 bases and J lost 5, with 21 bases in between. Here the CDR3 DNA reads TGTGCCAGCAACCTCTTCCCGATCGGGGGGGATCAGCCCCAGCATTTT. Amino acid sequence: CASNLFPIGGDQPQHF.

The chain joins TRBV7-7 to TRBJ1-6; the D is unclear. The CDR3 runs 12 residues. In germline, CDR1 is SSHAT, CDR2 FNYEAQ (reference sequence). The germline V and J ends were trimmed by 2 bases and 8 bases, with 4 bases remaining between them. The CDR3 nucleotides read TGTGCCAGCAGCTTATTTTATTCACCCCTCCACTTT. It codes for CASSLFYSPLHF.

This chain connects TRBV21-1 to TRBJ2-7; the listed D gene, TRBD2, was not tested against the DNA. TRBV21-1 is tagged as a pseudogene. The CDR3 has 15 residues. The CDR3 DNA is TGTGCCAGCAGCAATACTAGCGGGAGTTTTTACGAGCAGTACTTC. The encoded protein is CASSNTSGSFYEQYF.

The V call is TRBV27, the J call TRBJ2-3, with 9 bases fitting TRBD2. CDR3 length: 17 residues. From germline, CDR1 is MNHEY and CDR2 SMNVEV (reference sequence). Trimming removed 2 bases from V and 1 base from J; junction bases left unmatched: 7. The CDR3 sequence is CASSLIFAGGGTDTQYF. As DNA, the CDR3 is TGTGCCAGCAGTTTAATTTTTGCGGGAGGGGGCACAGATACGCAGTATTTT.

This rearrangement joins TRBV27 to TRBJ1-1, with D uncertain. This CDR3 is built from 12 residues. Trimming removed 6 bases at V and 1 base at J, with 6 bases between. Germline CDR1 is MNHEY and CDR2 is SMNVEV (reference sequence). Here the CDR3 DNA reads TGTGCCAGCAGGGAAACGAACACTGAAGCTTTCTTT. Encoded protein: CASRETNTEAFF.

The chain employs TRBV19 and TRBJ2-5; unclear D gene. The V gene lost 3 bases and the J gene lost 4 bases, with 15 bases spanning the gap. Germline CDR1 is LNHDA and CDR2 is SQIVND (reference sequence). This CDR3 region has 15 residues. The CDR3, as DNA: TGTGCCAGTAGTATCGGACCGACAAATCGAGAGACCCAGTACTTC. Protein product: CASSIGPTNRETQYF.

The chain is built from TRBV2 and TRBJ1-3, with TRBD1 identical over 7 bases. The CDR3 totals 15 residues. The germline V gene has CDR1 SNHLY and CDR2 FYNNEI. V dropped 4 bases and J dropped 1; count of bases not matched to a gene: 4. The CDR3 coding sequence is TGTGCCAGCAGTGTCTCGGGACAGTCTGGAAACACCATATATTTT. Translation: CASSVSGQSGNTIYF.

J is TRBJ2-6 and V is TRBV29-1; D remains ambiguous. Germline assignment: CDR1 SQVTM and CDR2 ANQGSEA. Trimming stripped 0 bases from V and 1 base from J, with 10 bases between. The CDR3 is 16 amino acids. In DNA, the CDR3 is TGCAGCGTTGAAGATCCCCATTATTCTGGGGCCAACGTCCTGACTTTC. Its protein product is CSVEDPHYSGANVLTF.

The rearrangement links TRBV18 to TRBJ2-1, with D tentatively TRBD1 (5 bases). The CDR3 extends over 16 amino acids. In germline, CDR1 is KGHSH, CDR2 LQKENI. V lost 3 bases to trimming and J lost 0 bases, with 12 bases between them. The CDR3 spells CASSPFTDSSYNEQFF. The CDR3 coding sequence is TGTGCCAGCTCACCTTTTACCGACAGCTCCTACAATGAGCAGTTCTTC.

This chain connects TRBV5-6 to TRBJ1-4; D unclear. The CDR3 is 15 amino acids. The germline gives CDR1 SGHDT, CDR2 YYEEEE. V lost 0 bases, J lost 8 bases, and 14 bases lay in between. Written as DNA, the CDR3 is TGTGCCAGCAGCTTGGGCTCTGGGAAAGGGGAAAAACTGTTTTTT. Encoded protein: CASSLGSGKGEKLFF.

The chain carries TRBV21-1 and TRBJ2-1; the DNA was not compared with TRBD2, the D call given in the table. TRBV21-1 represents a pseudogene. The CDR3 is 16 amino acids. The DNA of the CDR3 is TGTGCCAGCAGTAAGACTAGCGGGAGTTCGAATAATGAGCAGTTCTTC. It encodes CASSKTSGSSNNEQFF.

The chain combines TRBV6-5 with TRBJ1-1; D is uncertain. Germline lookup yields CDR1 MNHEY and CDR2 SVGAGI. Trimming cost V 5 bases and J 2 bases, with 6 bases left between them. There are 12 residues in the CDR3. The CDR3 nucleotides are TGTGCCAGCAGTGCAATCAACACTGAAGCTTTCTTT. Encoded protein: CASSAINTEAFF.

This clone was counted a few times. This chain connects TRBV6-5 to TRBJ1-1, with TRBD1 identical over 9 bases. The junction had 6 bases not matched to a gene; V was cut back by 7 bases and J by 0 bases. CDR1 and CDR2 from the germline V gene are MNHEY and SVGAGI. The CDR3 consists of 15 residues. The CDR3 bases are TGTGCCAGCATCCGGGACAGGGCCATGAACACTGAAGCTTTCTTT. Translating it yields CASIRDRAMNTEAFF.

The sample holds one count of this clone. The chain has TRBV6-5 and TRBJ2-5; 12 bases are a match to TRBD2. The J call may be faulty, since TRBJ2-7 better matches the DNA end. Germline-derived CDR1 and CDR2 are MNHEY and SVGAGI. There are 15 residues in the CDR3. The CDR3 region has the DNA TGTGCCAGCAGGACTAGCGGGAGTCTTTCCTACGAGCAGTACTTC. The encoded protein is CASRTSGSLSYEQYF.